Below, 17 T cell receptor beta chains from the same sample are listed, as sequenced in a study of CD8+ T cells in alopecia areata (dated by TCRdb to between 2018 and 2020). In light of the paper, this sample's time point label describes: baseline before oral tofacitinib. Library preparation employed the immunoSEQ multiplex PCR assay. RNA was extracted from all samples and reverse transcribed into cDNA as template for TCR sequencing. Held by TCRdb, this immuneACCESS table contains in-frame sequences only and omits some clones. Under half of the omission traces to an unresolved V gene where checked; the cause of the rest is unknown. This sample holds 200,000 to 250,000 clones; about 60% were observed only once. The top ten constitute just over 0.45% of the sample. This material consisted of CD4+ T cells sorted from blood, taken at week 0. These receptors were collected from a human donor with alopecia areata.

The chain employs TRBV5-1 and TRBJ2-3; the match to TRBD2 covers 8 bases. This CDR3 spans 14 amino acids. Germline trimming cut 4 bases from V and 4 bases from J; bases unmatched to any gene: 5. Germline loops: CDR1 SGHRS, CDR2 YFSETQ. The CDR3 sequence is CASSQAGDSDTQYF. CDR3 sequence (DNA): TGCGCCAGCAGCCAAGCGGGAGATTCAGATACGCAGTATTTT.

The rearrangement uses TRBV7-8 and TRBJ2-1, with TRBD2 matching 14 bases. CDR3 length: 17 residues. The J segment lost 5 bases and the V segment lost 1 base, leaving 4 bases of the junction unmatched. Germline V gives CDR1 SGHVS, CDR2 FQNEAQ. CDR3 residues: CASSLVRLAGGNNEQFF. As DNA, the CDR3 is TGTGCCAGCAGCTTAGTTAGACTAGCGGGGGGGAACAATGAGCAGTTCTTC.

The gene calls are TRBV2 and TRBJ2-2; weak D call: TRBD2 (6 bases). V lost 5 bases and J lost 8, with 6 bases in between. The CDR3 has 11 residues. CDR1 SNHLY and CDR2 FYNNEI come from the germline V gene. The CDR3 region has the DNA TGTGCCAGCAGTCTAGCGGGGGAGCTGTTTTTT. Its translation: CASSLAGELFF.

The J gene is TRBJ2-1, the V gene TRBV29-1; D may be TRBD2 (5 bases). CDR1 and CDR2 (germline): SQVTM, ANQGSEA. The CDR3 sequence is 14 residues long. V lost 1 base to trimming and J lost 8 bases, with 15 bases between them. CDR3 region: CSVEGKLVVHEQFF. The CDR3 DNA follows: TGCAGCGTTGAAGGGAAACTAGTTGTGCATGAGCAGTTCTTC.

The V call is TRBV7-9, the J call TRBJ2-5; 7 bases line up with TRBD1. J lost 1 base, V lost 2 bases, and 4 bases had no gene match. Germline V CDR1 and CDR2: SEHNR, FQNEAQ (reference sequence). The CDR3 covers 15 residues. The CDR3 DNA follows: TGTGCCAGCAGCTTACAGGGACAGACCCAAGAGACCCAGTACTTC. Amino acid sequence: CASSLQGQTQETQYF.

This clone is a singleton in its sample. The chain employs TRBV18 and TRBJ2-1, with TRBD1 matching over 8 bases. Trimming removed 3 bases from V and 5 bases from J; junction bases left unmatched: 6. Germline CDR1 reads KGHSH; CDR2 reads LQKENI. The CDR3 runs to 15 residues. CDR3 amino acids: CASSPYRDRHNEQFF. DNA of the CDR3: TGTGCCAGCTCACCGTACCGGGACAGGCACAATGAGCAGTTCTTC. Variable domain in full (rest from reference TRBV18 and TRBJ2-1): NAGVMQNPRHLVRRRGQEARLRCSPMKGHSHVYWYRQLPEEGLKFMVYLQKENIIDESGMPKERFSAEFPKEGPSILRIQQVVRGDSAAYFCASSPYRDRHNEQFFGPGTRLTVL.

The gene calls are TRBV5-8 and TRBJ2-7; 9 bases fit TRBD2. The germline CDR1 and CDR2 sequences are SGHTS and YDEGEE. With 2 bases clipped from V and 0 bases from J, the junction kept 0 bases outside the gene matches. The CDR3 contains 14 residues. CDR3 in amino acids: CASSFSGSSYEQYF. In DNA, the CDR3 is TGTGCCAGCAGCTTTAGCGGGAGCTCCTACGAGCAGTACTTC.

This CDR3 is CASSPQTGTEGEQYF. DNA for the CDR3: TGCGCCAGCAGCCCCCAAACCGGGACAGAGGGCGAGCAGTACTTC. The genes are TRBV5-1 and TRBJ2-7, with 7 bases fitting TRBD1. The V gene's germline CDR1 is SGHRS and CDR2 YFSETQ. V lost 4 bases and J lost 6; bases outside the gene matches: 13. The CDR3 sequence is 15 residues long.

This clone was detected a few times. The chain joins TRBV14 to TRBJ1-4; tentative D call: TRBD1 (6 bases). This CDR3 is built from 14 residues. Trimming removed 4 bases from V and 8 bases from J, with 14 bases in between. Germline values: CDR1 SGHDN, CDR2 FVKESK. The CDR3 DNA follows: TGTGCCAGCAGCCGACCCAGGGGAAGGGAAAAACTGTTTTTT. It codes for CASSRPRGREKLFF.

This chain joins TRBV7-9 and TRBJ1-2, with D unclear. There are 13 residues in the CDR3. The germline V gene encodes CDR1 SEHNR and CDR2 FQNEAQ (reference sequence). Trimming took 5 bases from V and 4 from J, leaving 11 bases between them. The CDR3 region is CASSHPVSYGYTF. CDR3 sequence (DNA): TGTGCCAGCAGCCACCCCGTCTCCTATGGCTACACCTTC.

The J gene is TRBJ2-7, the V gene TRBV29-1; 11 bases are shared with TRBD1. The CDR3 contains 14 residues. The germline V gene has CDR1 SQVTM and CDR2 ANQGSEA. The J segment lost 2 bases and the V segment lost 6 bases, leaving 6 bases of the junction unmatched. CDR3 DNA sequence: TGCAGCGTAGTGGGGACAGGGGGTACCTACGAGCAGTACTTC. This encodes CSVVGTGGTYEQYF.

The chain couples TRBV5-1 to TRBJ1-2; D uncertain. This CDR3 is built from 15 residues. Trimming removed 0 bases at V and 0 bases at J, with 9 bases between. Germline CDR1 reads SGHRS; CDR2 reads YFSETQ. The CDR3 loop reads CASSLALTANYGYTF. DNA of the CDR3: TGCGCCAGCAGCTTGGCCCTGACCGCTAACTATGGCTACACCTTC.

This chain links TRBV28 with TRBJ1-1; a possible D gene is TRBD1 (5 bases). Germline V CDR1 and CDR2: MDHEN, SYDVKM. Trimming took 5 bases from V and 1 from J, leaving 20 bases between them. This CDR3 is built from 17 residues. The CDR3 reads CASSPNQWGRQNTEAFF. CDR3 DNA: TGTGCCAGCAGTCCAAATCAATGGGGCCGTCAGAACACTGAAGCTTTCTTT.

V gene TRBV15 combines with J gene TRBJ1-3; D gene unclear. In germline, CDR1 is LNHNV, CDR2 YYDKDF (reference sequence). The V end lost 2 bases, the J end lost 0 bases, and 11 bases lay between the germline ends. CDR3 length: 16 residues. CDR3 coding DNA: TGTGCCACCAGCAGATCCCAAAAAGTCTCTGGAAACACCATATATTTT. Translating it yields CATSRSQKVSGNTIYF.

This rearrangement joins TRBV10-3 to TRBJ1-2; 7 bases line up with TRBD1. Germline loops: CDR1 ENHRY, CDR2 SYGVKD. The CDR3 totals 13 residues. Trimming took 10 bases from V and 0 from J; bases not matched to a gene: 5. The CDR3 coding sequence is TGTGCCAACTCAGGACAGGCTAACTATGGCTACACCTTC. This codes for CANSGQANYGYTF.

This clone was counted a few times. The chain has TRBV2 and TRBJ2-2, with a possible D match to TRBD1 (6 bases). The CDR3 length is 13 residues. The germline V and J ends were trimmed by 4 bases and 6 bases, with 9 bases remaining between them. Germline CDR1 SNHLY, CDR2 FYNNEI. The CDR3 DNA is TGTGCCAGCAGTGGCCCAGGGGCCGGGGAGCTGTTTTTT. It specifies CASSGPGAGELFF.

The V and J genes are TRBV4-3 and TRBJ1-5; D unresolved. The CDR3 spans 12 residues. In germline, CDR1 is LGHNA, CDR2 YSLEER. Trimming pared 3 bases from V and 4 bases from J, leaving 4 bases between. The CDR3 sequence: CASSQGNQPQHF. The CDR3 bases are TGCGCCAGCAGCCAGGGGAATCAGCCCCAGCATTTT.